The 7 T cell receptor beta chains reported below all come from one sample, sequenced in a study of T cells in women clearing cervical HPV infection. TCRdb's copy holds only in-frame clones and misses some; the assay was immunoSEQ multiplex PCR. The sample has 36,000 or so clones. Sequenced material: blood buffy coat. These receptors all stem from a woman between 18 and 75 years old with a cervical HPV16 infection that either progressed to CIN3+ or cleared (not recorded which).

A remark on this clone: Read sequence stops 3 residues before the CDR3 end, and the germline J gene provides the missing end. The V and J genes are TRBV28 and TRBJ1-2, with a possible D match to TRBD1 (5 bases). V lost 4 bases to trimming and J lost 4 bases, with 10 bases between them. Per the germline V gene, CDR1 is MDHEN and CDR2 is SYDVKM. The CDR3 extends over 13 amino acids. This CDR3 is CASSSGPIYGYTF. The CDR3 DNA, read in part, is TGTGCCAGCAGTTCAGGGCCGATCTATGGC.

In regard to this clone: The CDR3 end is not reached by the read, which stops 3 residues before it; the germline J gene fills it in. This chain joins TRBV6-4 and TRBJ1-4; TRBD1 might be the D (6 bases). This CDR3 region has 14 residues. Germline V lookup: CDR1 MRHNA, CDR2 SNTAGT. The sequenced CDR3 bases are TGTGCCAGCAGTGAGGGGGCTGGGGCCAACGTA. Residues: CASSEGAGANV. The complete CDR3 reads CASSEGAGANVLFF.

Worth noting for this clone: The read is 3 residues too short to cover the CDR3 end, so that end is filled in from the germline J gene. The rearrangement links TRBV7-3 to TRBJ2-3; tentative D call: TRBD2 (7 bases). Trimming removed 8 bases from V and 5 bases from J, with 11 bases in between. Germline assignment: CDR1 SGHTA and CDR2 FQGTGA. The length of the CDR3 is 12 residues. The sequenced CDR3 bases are TGTGCCAGCGGGGGGGCGGAAGATACG. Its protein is CASGGAEDT. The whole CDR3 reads CASGGAEDTQYF.

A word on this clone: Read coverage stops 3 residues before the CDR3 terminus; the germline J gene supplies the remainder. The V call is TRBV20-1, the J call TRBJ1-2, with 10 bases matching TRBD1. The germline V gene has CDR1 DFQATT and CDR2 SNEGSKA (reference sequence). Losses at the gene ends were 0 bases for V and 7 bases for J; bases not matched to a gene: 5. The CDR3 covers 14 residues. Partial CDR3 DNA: TGCAGTGCTAGAGATGGGACAGGGGTGGGTGGC. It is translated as CSARDGTGVGG. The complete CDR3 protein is CSARDGTGVGGYTF.

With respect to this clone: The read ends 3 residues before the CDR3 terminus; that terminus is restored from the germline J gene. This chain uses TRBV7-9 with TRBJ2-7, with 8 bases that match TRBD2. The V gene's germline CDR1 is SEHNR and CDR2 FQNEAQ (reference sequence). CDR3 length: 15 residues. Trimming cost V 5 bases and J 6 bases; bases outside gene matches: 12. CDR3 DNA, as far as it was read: TGTGCCAGCAGCCCCGGGGGGGTCTATGGAACCGAG. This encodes CASSPGGVYGTE. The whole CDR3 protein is CASSPGGVYGTEQYF.

This CDR3 reads CASTRDRSNTEAFF. CDR3 DNA (partial): TGTGCCAGCACCCGGGACAGGTCGAACACTGAA. The V and J genes are TRBV7-9 and TRBJ1-1; 8 nucleotides line up with TRBD1. Read data end 3 residues before the CDR3 end; the end is taken from the germline J gene. The CDR3 spans 14 residues. J gave up 1 base and V 7 bases, and 5 bases lay outside the gene matches. Germline CDR1 is SEHNR and CDR2 is FQNEAQ (reference sequence).

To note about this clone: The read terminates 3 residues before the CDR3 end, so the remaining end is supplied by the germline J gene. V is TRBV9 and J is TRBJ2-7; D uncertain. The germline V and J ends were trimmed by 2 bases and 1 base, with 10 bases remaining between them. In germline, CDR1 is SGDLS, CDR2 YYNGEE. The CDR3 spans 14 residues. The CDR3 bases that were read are TGTGCCAGCAGCGTTAGGCAGGAGTCCTACGAG. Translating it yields CASSVRQESYE. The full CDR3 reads CASSVRQESYEQYF. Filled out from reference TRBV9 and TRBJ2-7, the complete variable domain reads DSGVTQTPKHLITATGQRVTLRCSPRSGDLSVYWYQQSLDQGLQFLIQYYNGEERAKGNILERFSAQQFPDLHSELNLSSLELGDSALYFCASSVRQESYEQYFGPGTRLTVT.